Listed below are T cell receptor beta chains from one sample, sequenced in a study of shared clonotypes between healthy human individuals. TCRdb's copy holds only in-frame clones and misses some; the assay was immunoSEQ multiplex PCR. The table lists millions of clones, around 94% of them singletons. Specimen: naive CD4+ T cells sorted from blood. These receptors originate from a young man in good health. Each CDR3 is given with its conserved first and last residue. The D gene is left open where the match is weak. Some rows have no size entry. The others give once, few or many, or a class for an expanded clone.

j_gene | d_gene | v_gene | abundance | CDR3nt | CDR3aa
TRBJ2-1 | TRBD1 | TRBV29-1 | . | TGCAGCGTTGCCCAGCAGGGGGAAGGCAATGAGCAGTTCTTC | CSVAQQGEGNEQFF
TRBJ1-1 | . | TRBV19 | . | TGTGCCAGTAGTATAACATCGACAGTAAACACTGAAGCTTTCTTT | CASSITSTVNTEAFF
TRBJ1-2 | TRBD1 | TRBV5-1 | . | TGCGCCAGCAGCCTACTCTTAGGACAGGGAGAGAACGGCTACACCTTC | CASSLLLGQGENGYTF
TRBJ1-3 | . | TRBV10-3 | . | TGTGCCACCGGAGGGTTTTCGGCTGGAAACACCATATATTTT | CATGGFSAGNTIYF
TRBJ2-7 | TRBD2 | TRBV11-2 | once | TGTGCCAGCAGACCCCGGACTAGCGGGAGCTACGAGCAGTACTTC | CASRPRTSGSYEQYF
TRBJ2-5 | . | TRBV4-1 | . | TGCGCCAGCAGCCAATCCTTACCCCGACCTATAGCGGTTCAAGAGACCCAGTACTTC | CASSQSLPRPIAVQETQYF
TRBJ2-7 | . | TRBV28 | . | TGTGCCAGCAGTGTACCGGGGAGACTGAACTACGAGCAGTACTTC | CASSVPGRLNYEQYF
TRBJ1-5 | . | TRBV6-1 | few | TGTGCCAGCAGTGAAACGGCTGGTCAGCCCCAGCATTTT | CASSETAGQPQHF
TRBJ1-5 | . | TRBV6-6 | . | TGTGCCAGCAGTTACACGGGTCCCAATCAGCCCCAGCATTTT | CASSYTGPNQPQHF
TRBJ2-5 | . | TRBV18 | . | TGTGCCAGCTCACAGTTCCGCAGAGCTGAAGAGACCCAGTACTTC | CASSQFRRAEETQYF
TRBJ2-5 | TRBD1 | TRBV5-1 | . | TGCGCCAGCAGCTTGTGGGCCACAGGGGATGAGACCCAGTACTTC | CASSLWATGDETQYF
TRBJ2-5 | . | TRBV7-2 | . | TGTGCCAGCAGCTTAGCGCTCCCTACTACTCTGGAGACCCAGTACTTC | CASSLALPTTLETQYF
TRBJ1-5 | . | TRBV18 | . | TGTGCCAGCTCACCTAGCACCCCAGGTAGCAATCAGCCCCAGCATTTT | CASSPSTPGSNQPQHF
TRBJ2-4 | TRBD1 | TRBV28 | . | TGTGCCAGCAGTTTATCACCGGGACAGGACATTCAGTACTTC | CASSLSPGQDIQYF
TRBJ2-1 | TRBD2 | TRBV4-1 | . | TGCGCCAGCAGGGAATGGGGGGGGTCCTACAATGAGCAGTTCTTC | CASREWGGSYNEQFF
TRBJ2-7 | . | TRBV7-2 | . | TGTGCCAGCAGCCCTGGACGAGGAGCCTCCTACGAGCAGTACTTC | CASSPGRGASYEQYF
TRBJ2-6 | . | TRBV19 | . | TGTGCCAGTAGACAGAACTCTGGGGCCAACGTCCTGACTTTC | CASRQNSGANVLTF
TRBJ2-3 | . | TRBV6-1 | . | TGTGCCAGCAGTGCCCGCCGGACAGTTTCTAGCACAGATACGCAGTATTTT | CASSARRTVSSTDTQYF
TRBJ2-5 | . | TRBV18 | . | TGTGCCAGCTCACCCGCGGGCCAAGGGCCGGCAGAGACCCAGTACTTC | CASSPAGQGPAETQYF
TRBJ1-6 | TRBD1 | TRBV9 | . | TGTGCCAGCAGCGGCCCCGGACAGGGGGCGAATTCACCCCTCCACTTT | CASSGPGQGANSPLHF
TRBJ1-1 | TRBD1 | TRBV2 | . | TGTGCCAGCATACAGGGGACAATGAACACTGAAGCTTTCTTT | CASIQGTMNTEAFF
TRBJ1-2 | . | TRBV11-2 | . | TGTGCCAGCAGCTCAGACAGGATAGCTAACTATGGCTACACCTTC | CASSSDRIANYGYTF